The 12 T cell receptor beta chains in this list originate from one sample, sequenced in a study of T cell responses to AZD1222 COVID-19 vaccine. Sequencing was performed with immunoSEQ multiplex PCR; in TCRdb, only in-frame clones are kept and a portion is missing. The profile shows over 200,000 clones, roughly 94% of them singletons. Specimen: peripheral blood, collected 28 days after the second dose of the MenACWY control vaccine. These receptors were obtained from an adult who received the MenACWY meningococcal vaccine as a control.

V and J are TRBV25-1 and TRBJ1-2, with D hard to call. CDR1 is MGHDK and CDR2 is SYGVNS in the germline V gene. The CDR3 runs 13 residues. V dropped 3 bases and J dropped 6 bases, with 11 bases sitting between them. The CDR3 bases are TGTGCCAGCAGTGACCACCGAGAGAATGGCTACACCTTC. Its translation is CASSDHRENGYTF.

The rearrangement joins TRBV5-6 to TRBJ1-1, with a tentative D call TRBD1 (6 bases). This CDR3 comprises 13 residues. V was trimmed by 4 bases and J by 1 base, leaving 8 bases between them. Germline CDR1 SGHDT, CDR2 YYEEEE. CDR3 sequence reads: CASSGQSNTEAFF. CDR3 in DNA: TGTGCCAGCAGCGGACAGTCGAACACTGAAGCTTTCTTT.

The CDR3 DNA reads TGTGCCTGTCTACAGATGAACACTGAAGCTTTCTTT. This sequence encodes CACLQMNTEAFF. The chain employs TRBV30 and TRBJ1-1; D ambiguous. Germline V CDR1 and CDR2: GTSNPN, SVGIG (reference sequence). Trimming removed 6 bases at V and 0 bases at J, with 8 bases between. This CDR3 comprises 12 residues.

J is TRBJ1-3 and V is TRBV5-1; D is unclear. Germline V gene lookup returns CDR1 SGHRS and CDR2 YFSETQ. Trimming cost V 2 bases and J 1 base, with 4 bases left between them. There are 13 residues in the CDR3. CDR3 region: CASSFESGNTIYF. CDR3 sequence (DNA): TGCGCCAGCAGCTTCGAATCTGGAAACACCATATATTTT. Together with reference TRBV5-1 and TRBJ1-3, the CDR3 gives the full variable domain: KAGVTQTPRYLIKTRGQQVTLSCSPISGHRSVSWYQQTPGQGLQFLFEYFSETQRNKGNFPGRFSGRQFSNSRSEMNVSTLELGDSALYLCASSFESGNTIYFGEGSWLTVV.

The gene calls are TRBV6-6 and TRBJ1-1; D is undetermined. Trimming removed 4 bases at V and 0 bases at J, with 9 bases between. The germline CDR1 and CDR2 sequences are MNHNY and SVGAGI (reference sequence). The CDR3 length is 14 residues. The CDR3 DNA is TGTGCCAGCAGTTGGGTCAGATTGAACACTGAAGCTTTCTTT. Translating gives CASSWVRLNTEAFF.

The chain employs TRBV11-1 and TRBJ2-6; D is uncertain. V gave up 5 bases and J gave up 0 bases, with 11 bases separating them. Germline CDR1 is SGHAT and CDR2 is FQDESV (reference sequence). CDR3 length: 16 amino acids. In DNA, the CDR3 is TGTGCCAGCAGCAGCAGGCTTCGCTCTGGGGCCAACGTCCTGACTTTC. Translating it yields CASSSRLRSGANVLTF.

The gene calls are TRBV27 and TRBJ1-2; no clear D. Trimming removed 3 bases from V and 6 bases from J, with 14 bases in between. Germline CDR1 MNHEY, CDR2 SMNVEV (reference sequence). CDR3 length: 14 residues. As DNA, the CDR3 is TGTGCCAGCAGTTTTCTCGACTTAAGGGATGGCTACACCTTC. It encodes CASSFLDLRDGYTF.

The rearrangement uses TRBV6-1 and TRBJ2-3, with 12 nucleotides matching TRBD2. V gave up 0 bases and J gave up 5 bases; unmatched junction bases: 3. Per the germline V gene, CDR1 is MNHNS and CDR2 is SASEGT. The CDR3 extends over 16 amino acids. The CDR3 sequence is CASSEAPSGREDTQYF. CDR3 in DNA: TGTGCCAGCAGTGAAGCGCCTAGCGGGAGGGAAGATACGCAGTATTTT.

This CDR3 reads CAIRTGDQPQHF. CDR3 nucleotide sequence: TGTGCCATCAGAACAGGGGATCAGCCCCAGCATTTT. The genes are TRBV10-3 and TRBJ1-5; 7 bases match TRBD1. The CDR3 covers 12 residues. With 6 bases clipped from V and 5 bases from J, the junction kept 1 base outside the gene matches. Germline loops: CDR1 ENHRY, CDR2 SYGVKD.

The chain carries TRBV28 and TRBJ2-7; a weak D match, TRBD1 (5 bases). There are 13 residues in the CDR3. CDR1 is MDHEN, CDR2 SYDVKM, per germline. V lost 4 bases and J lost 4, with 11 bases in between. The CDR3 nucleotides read TGTGCCAGCAGTTCCACAGGCCTATACGAGCAGTACTTC. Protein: CASSSTGLYEQYF. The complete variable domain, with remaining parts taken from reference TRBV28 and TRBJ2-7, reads DVKVTQSSRYLVKRTGEKVFLECVQDMDHENMFWYRQDPGLGLRLIYFSYDVKMKEKGDIPEGYSVSREKKERFSLILESASTNQTSMYLCASSSTGLYEQYFGPGTRLTVT.

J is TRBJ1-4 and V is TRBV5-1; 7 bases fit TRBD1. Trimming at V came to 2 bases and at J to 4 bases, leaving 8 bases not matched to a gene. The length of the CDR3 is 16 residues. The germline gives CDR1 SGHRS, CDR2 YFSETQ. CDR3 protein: CASSFQGGGVNEKLFF. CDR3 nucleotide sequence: TGCGCCAGCAGCTTCCAGGGGGGGGGCGTTAATGAAAAACTGTTTTTT.

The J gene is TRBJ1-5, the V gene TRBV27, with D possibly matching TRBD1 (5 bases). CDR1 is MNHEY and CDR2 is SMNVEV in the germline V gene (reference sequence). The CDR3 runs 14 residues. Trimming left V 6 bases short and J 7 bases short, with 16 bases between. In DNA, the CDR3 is TGTGCCAGCAGCCCGTTCGAAGGGGAGCAGCCCCAGCATTTT. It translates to CASSPFEGEQPQHF.